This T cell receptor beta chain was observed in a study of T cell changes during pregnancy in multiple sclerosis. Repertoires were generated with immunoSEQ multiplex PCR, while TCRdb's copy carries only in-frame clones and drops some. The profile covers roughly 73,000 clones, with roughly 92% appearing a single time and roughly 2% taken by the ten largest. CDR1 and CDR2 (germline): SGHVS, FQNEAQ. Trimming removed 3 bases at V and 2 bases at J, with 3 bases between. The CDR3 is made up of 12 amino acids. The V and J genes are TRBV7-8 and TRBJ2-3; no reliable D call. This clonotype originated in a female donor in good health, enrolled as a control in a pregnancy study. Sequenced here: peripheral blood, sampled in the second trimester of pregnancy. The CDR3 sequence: CASSFFTDTQYF. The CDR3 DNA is TGTGCCAGCAGCTTCTTCACAGATACGCAGTATTTT.